The 6 T cell receptor beta chains in this list originate from one sample, sequenced in a study of blood T cell repertoires in COVID-19. TCRdb keeps only in-frame clones here, not all; method: immunoSEQ multiplex PCR. Among about 72,000 clones listed, 85% to 90% were seen once. Specimen: peripheral blood. These receptors were obtained from a man between 65 and 85 years old with active or convalescent COVID-19.

CDR3 nucleotide sequence: TGTGCCAGCAGCCCCAGACAGGGTTATTGGGAGCAGTACTTC. It translates to CASSPRQGYWEQYF. V is TRBV7-9 and J is TRBJ2-7, with 7 bases matching TRBD1. The ends lost 5 bases at V and 7 bases at J; junction bases unmatched: 11. The CDR3 runs to 14 residues. Germline values: CDR1 SEHNR, CDR2 FQNEAQ (reference sequence).

V and J are TRBV6-2 or TRBV6-3 and TRBJ1-1; 7 bases map to TRBD1. Unmatched junction bases numbered 6, after V lost 6 bases and J lost 5 bases. The CDR3 consists of 13 residues. From germline, CDR1 is MNHEY and CDR2 SVGEGT. The CDR3 is CASSTGVRTEAFF. DNA of the CDR3: TGTGCCAGCAGCACAGGGGTGCGTACTGAAGCTTTCTTT.

The V gene is TRBV27, the J gene TRBJ1-4; D ambiguous. The V and J ends lost 5 bases and 7 bases respectively, with 17 bases between them. The CDR3 is made up of 15 amino acids. Germline CDR1 is MNHEY and CDR2 is SMNVEV (reference sequence). The CDR3: CASSRFVGRVEKLFF. The CDR3 DNA is TGTGCCAGCAGTCGATTTGTGGGGAGGGTTGAAAAACTGTTTTTT.

The rearrangement uses TRBV24-1 and TRBJ1-2, with 7 bases that match TRBD1. Germline V lookup: CDR1 KGHDR, CDR2 SFDVKD. The CDR3 spans 15 residues. V was clipped by 2 bases and J by 4 bases; unmatched bases: 6. The CDR3 sequence: CATSDSRQGGYGYTF. CDR3 coding DNA: TGTGCCACCAGTGATTCTCGACAGGGTGGCTATGGCTACACCTTC.

This clone was picked up one time. The V and J genes are TRBV5-1 and TRBJ2-1; 12 nucleotides match TRBD1. Germline assignment: CDR1 SGHRS and CDR2 YFSETQ. This CDR3 region has 14 residues. V was pared by 4 bases and J by 10 bases, with 6 bases of the junction left unmatched. The DNA for the CDR3 is TGCGCCAGCAGCACCGGGACAGGGGGCATCGAGCAGTTCTTC. Translated: CASSTGTGGIEQFF.

V usage is TRBV5-5 and J usage is TRBJ1-6; D might be TRBD1 (6 bases). V lost 3 bases and J lost 0, with 13 bases in between. CDR3 length equals 17 residues. CDR1 is SGHKS and CDR2 is YYEKEE in the germline V gene (reference sequence). In DNA, the CDR3 is TGTGCCAGCAGCTCCGGACAGCCGAGCTCCTATAATTCACCCCTCCACTTT. Translated, it gives CASSSGQPSSYNSPLHF. Looking up the rest from reference TRBV5-5 and TRBJ1-6 gives the full variable domain: DAGVTQSPTHLIKTRGQQVTLRCSPISGHKSVSWYQQVLGQGPQFIFQYYEKEERGRGNFPDRFSARQFPNYSSELNVNALLLGDSALYLCASSSGQPSSYNSPLHFGNGTRLTVT.